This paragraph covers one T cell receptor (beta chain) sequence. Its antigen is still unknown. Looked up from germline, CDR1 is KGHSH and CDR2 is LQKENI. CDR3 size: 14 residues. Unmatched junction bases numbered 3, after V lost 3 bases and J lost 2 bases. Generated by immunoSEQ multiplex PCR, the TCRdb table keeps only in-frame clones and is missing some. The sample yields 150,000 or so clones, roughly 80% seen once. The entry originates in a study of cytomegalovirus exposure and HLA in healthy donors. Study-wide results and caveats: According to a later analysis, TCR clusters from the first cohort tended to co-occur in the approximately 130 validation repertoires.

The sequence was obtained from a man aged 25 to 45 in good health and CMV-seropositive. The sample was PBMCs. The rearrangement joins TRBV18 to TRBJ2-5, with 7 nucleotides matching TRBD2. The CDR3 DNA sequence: TGTGCCAGCTCACCTAAGCGGGATCAAGAGACCCAGTACTTC. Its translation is CASSPKRDQETQYF.